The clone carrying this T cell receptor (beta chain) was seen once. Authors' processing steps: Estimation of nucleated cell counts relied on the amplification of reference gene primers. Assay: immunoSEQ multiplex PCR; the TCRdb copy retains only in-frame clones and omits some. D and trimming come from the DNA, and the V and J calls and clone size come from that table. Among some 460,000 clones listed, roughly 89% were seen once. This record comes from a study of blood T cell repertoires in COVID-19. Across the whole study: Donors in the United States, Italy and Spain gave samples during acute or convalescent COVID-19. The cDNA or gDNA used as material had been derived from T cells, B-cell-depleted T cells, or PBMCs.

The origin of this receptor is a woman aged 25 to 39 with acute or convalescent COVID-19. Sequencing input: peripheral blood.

The CDR3 loop is CASSKPGQGNTEAFF. DNA for the CDR3: TGCGCCAGCAGTAAACCGGGACAGGGGAACACTGAAGCTTTCTTT. This chain links TRBV10-2 with TRBJ1-1; 9 bases map to TRBD1. Germline assignment: CDR1 WSHSY and CDR2 SAAADI. The trim removed 5 bases at V and 1 base at J, leaving 5 bases unmatched. This CDR3 comprises 15 residues.